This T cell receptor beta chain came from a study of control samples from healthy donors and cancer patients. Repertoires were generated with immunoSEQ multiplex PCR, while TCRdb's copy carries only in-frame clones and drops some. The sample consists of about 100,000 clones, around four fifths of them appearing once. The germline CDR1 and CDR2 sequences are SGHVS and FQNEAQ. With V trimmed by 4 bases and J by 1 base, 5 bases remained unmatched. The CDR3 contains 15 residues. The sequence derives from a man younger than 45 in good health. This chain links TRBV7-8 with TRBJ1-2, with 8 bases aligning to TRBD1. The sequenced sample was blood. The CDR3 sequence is CASSSTGGYNYGYTF. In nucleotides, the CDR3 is TGTGCCAGCAGCTCCACAGGGGGGTATAACTATGGCTACACCTTC.